This TCR beta chain was sequenced for a study of cytomegalovirus exposure and HLA in healthy donors. CDR3 length: 14 amino acids. V was pared by 3 bases and J by 2 bases, with 8 bases between. Germline assignment: CDR1 LNHDA and CDR2 SQIVND (reference sequence). PCR was performed using 60 Vbeta and 13 Jbeta primers. Generated by immunoSEQ multiplex PCR, the TCRdb table keeps only in-frame clones and is missing some. The table for this sample gives some 200,000 clones. V gene TRBV19 combines with J gene TRBJ1-5; perhaps TRBD1 as D (6 bases). This receptor was obtained from a woman younger than 30 in good health and CMV-seropositive. Sequences were obtained from PBMCs. CDR3 nucleotide sequence: TGTGCCAGTAGTATGCCAGGGGGCAATCAGCCCCAGCATTTT. Translating gives CASSMPGGNQPQHF.